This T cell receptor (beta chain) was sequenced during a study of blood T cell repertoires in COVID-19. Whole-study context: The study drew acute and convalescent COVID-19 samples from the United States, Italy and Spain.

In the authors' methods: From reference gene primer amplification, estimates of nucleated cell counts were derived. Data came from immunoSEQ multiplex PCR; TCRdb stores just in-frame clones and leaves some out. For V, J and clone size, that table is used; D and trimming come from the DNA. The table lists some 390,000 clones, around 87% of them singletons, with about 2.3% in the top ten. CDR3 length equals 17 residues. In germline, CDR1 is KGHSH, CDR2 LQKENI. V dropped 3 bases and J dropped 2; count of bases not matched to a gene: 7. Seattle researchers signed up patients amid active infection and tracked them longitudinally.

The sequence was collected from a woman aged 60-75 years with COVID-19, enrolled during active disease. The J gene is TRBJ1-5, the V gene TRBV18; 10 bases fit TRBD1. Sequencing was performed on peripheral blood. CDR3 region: CASSPDRGLWGNQPQHF. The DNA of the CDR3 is TGTGCCAGCTCACCTGACAGGGGGCTCTGGGGCAATCAGCCCCAGCATTTT.